Shown below are 8 T cell receptor beta chains from a single sample sequenced in a study of T-cell reconstitution after alpha-beta-depleted transplantation in children. It was with unique molecular identifiers that the TCRbeta library was prepared. Each CDR3 protein is one row after TCRdb ran MiXCR on the PCR reads. The table lists roughly 500,000 distinct CDR3 sequences, about 12% of them singletons. Specimen: PBMCs from the stem cell graft donor, collected from the stem cell graft. The source of these receptors is a human donor who donated a stem cell graft to a child with combined immunodeficiency.

This chain uses TRBV7-8 with TRBJ2-7; 12 bases map to TRBD2. Germline-derived CDR1 and CDR2 are SGHVS and FQNEAQ. The CDR3 spans 18 residues. V trimming: 1 base; J trimming: 0 bases; junction bases outside the gene matches: 7. As DNA, the CDR3 is TGTGCCAGCAGCTTAGTTTCCCGACTAGCGGGAGACTCCTACGAGCAGTACTTC. Protein: CASSLVSRLAGDSYEQYF.

This clonotype was seen more than once but under ten times. DNA of the CDR3: TGTGCCAGCAGTCGTGCCTTGGGCCAAGCCTACGAGCAGTACTTC. This gives the protein CASSRALGQAYEQYF. V and J are TRBV12-3 or TRBV12-4 and TRBJ2-7; D gene ambiguous. This CDR3 has 15 residues. Trimming removed 5 bases at V and 2 bases at J, with 16 bases between.

This clonotype was seen at least ten times. V is TRBV29-1 and J is TRBJ2-7; 8 bases match TRBD1. The CDR3 loop spans 14 amino acids. The junction had 10 bases not matched to a gene; V was cut back by 3 bases and J by 6 bases. Germline V gives CDR1 SQVTM, CDR2 ANQGSEA. The CDR3 region is CSVDGQGSRFEQYF. CDR3 bases: TGCAGCGTTGACGGACAGGGTTCGAGATTCGAGCAGTACTTC.

The sample holds many counts of this clonotype. J is TRBJ2-7 and V is TRBV5-1, with D perhaps TRBD1 or TRBD2 (5 bases each). V was shortened by 3 bases and J by 0 bases, with 13 bases between the two germline ends. The CDR3 has 15 residues. Germline values: CDR1 SGHRS, CDR2 YFSETQ. CDR3 bases: TGCGCCAGCAGCTCTACCGGGACGCCCTCCTACGAGCAGTACTTC. It codes for CASSSTGTPSYEQYF. Complete variable domain (other parts from reference TRBV5-1 and TRBJ2-7): KAGVTQTPRYLIKTRGQQVTLSCSPISGHRSVSWYQQTPGQGLQFLFEYFSETQRNKGNFPGRFSGRQFSNSRSEMNVSTLELGDSALYLCASSSTGTPSYEQYFGPGTRLTVT.

This clonotype was picked up a small number of times. The V and J genes are TRBV12-3 or TRBV12-4 and TRBJ2-6, with D maybe TRBD1 (6 bases). The CDR3 extends over 17 amino acids. The germline V and J ends were trimmed by 3 bases and 3 bases, with 15 bases remaining between them. Here the CDR3 DNA reads TGTGCCAGCAGTTTCGATTGGGGGCTGGATGGGGCCAACGTCCTGACTTTC. This encodes CASSFDWGLDGANVLTF.

This clonotype was recorded a few times. The V call is TRBV14, the J call TRBJ1-6; D remains unclear. Germline CDR1 is SGHDN and CDR2 is FVKESK. The V end lost 1 base, the J end lost 10 bases, and 14 bases lay between the germline ends. The CDR3 is 15 amino acids. CDR3 sequence (DNA): TGTGCCAGCAGCCAAGTGACGGGGATGAGATCACCCCTCCACTTT. This codes for CASSQVTGMRSPLHF.

This clonotype was seen repeatedly, ten times or more. This chain uses TRBV12-3 or TRBV12-4 with TRBJ1-2; TRBD1 might be the D (5 bases). This CDR3 is built from 13 residues. Trimming stripped 1 base from V and 13 bases from J, with 16 bases between. Here the CDR3 DNA reads TGTGCCAGCAGTTTAGGACAGTTGAATGGAGGCACCTTC. This codes for CASSLGQLNGGTF.

This clonotype was observed a handful of times. This rearrangement joins TRBV28 to TRBJ2-7, with a weak D call TRBD1 (5 bases). The CDR3 runs 12 residues. The V end was cut by 8 bases, the J end by 6 bases, with 14 bases between. The germline V gene has CDR1 MDHEN and CDR2 SYDVKM. Here the CDR3 DNA reads TGTGCCAGCCAAAGATCAGGGTCCGAGCAGTACTTC. It specifies CASQRSGSEQYF.